This T cell receptor (beta chain) is drawn from a study of early T cells in non-severe SARS-CoV-2 infection. Overall study: Bulk RNA taken from unsorted whole blood was sequenced, leaving chains unpaired.

Unique molecular identifiers tagged individual cDNA molecules. Each CDR3 protein gets one entry after TCRdb re-called the 5' RACE reads with MiXCR. The data contain tens of thousands of distinct CDR3 sequences, approximately 5.3% of them singletons. At least ten counts were recorded for this clonotype. Its specificity is unknown. Germline CDR1 is SGHDN and CDR2 is FVKESK. V was cut by 1 base and J by 10 bases, with 11 bases left in between. This CDR3 contains 13 residues. Study-wide results and caveats: Private and CD4 specificities were missed by VDJdb matching, skewed to anti-spike CD8.

The chain combines TRBV14 with TRBJ2-1; D ambiguous. Sequences were obtained from whole blood. The sequence came from an adult who was a healthcare worker with PCR-confirmed SARS-CoV-2 infection or an uninfected control (not recorded which). In DNA, the CDR3 is TGTGCCAGCAGCCAAGCCCGGGTGGGGGAGCAGTTCTTC. Translation: CASSQARVGEQFF.